These 29 T cell receptor beta chains were sequenced from one sample in a study of control samples from healthy donors and cancer patients. Sequenced by immunoSEQ multiplex PCR; TCRdb stores in-frame clones only, minus some. This table holds 69,000 or so clones, roughly 93% found once. Sequenced: blood. Receptors originate from a woman in her twenties or thirties in good health.

The chain is built from TRBV9 and TRBJ1-5, with D tentatively TRBD1 (5 bases). The germline V and J ends were trimmed by 4 bases and 0 bases, with 11 bases remaining between them. Per germline, CDR1 SGDLS and CDR2 YYNGEE. CDR3 length: 15 amino acids. Written as DNA, the CDR3 is TGTGCCAGCAGCCCCGAGGGGAATAGCAATCAGCCCCAGCATTTT. It codes for CASSPEGNSNQPQHF.

V and J are TRBV3-1 (or the pseudogene TRBV3-2) and TRBJ1-1; D possibly corresponds to TRBD1 (5 bases). The CDR3 is 15 amino acids. CDR1 and CDR2 (germline): LGHDT, YNNKEL (reference sequence). V lost 0 bases and J 5 bases, leaving 13 bases between the germline ends. CDR3 sequence (DNA): TGTGCCAGCAGCCAAGATCGCCAGGGAGAGACTGAAGCTTTCTTT. Amino acid sequence: CASSQDRQGETEAFF.

J is TRBJ1-2 and V is TRBV11-2; no clear D gene. Trimming left V 2 bases short and J 8 bases short, with 12 bases between. Germline V gene data show CDR1 as SGHAT and CDR2 as FQNNGV. The CDR3 extends over 13 amino acids. CDR3 in DNA: TGTGCCAGCAGCTTATCCAGTGCGGGGGGCTACACCTTC. Amino acids: CASSLSSAGGYTF. The full variable domain, in which reference TRBV11-2 and TRBJ1-2 provide the parts outside the CDR3, is EAGVAQSPRYKIIEKRQSVAFWCNPISGHATLYWYQQILGQGPKLLIQFQNNGVVDDSQLPKDRFSAERLKGVDSTLKIQPAKLEDSAVYLCASSLSSAGGYTFGSGTRLTVV.

The chain recombines TRBV30 with TRBJ1-5; 7 bases agree with TRBD1. The V gene end was trimmed by 2 bases and the J gene end by 4 bases; junction bases not matched to a gene: 5. Germline CDR1 and CDR2: GTSNPN and SVGIG (reference sequence). The CDR3 has 14 residues. The CDR3 DNA reads as TGTGCCTGGAGTCTGACAGGGTTGAATCAGCCCCAGCATTTT. Translating it yields CAWSLTGLNQPQHF.

This chain joins TRBV7-9 and TRBJ2-3; no clear D gene. The CDR3 has 16 residues. Germline values: CDR1 SEHNR, CDR2 FQNEAQ (reference sequence). V lost 2 bases, J lost 1 base, and 13 bases lay in between. The CDR3 nucleotides are TGTGCCAGCAGCTTATCCCTTGGAAGGGGCACAGATACGCAGTATTTT. It is translated as CASSLSLGRGTDTQYF.

The J gene is TRBJ1-1, the V gene TRBV6-5; D might be TRBD1 (5 bases). This CDR3 is 15 amino acids long. The V gene's germline CDR1 is MNHEY and CDR2 SVGAGI. Trimming cost V 0 bases and J 1 base, with 9 bases left between them. The CDR3 here is CASSYSNQGNTEAFF. CDR3 nucleotides: TGTGCCAGCAGTTACTCGAATCAGGGGAACACTGAAGCTTTCTTT.

The chain carries TRBV5-5 and TRBJ2-1; 9 bases match TRBD1. Germline values: CDR1 SGHKS, CDR2 YYEKEE (reference sequence). This CDR3 is 15 amino acids long. The junction had 7 bases not matched to a gene; V was cut back by 4 bases and J by 5 bases. The DNA of the CDR3 is TGTGCCAGCAGCGGTGGGACAGGGACAAACAATGAGCAGTTCTTC. Translated: CASSGGTGTNNEQFF.

The chain employs TRBV28 and TRBJ1-1; the D gene is possibly TRBD1 (5 bases). Looked up from germline, CDR1 is MDHEN and CDR2 is SYDVKM. The CDR3 totals 15 residues. V lost 2 bases to trimming and J lost 4 bases, with 14 bases between them. The CDR3 region has the DNA TGTGCCAGCAGTTTAACGGGACTGGGGGTCACTGAAGCTTTCTTT. Amino acids: CASSLTGLGVTEAFF.

The V and J genes are TRBV7-9 and TRBJ1-4; D is unclear. Germline CDR1 SEHNR, CDR2 FQNEAQ (reference sequence). V was shortened by 7 bases and J by 0 bases, with 9 bases between the two germline ends. CDR3 length: 14 residues. CDR3 bases: TGTGCCAGCACCATGTTCGCAACTAATGAAAAACTGTTTTTT. As protein: CASTMFATNEKLFF.

The chain recombines TRBV5-8 with TRBJ1-5; D is unclear. Germline V gene lookup returns CDR1 SGHTS and CDR2 YDEGEE. The CDR3 sequence is 15 residues long. The ends were cut back, 1 base at V and 0 bases at J, with 8 bases in the middle. DNA for the CDR3: TGTGCCAGCAGCTTGCGGACTCTTAGCAATCAGCCCCAGCATTTT. It codes for CASSLRTLSNQPQHF.

The rearrangement links TRBV14 to TRBJ2-7, with D unclear. The CDR3 extends over 13 amino acids. Germline CDR1 reads SGHDN; CDR2 reads FVKESK. V lost 7 bases and J 4 bases, leaving 14 bases between the germline ends. CDR3: CASTTSDTYEQYF. The CDR3 DNA is TGTGCCAGCACCACCTCCGACACATACGAGCAGTACTTC.

This rearrangement joins TRBV24-1 to TRBJ1-3, with D uncertain. The CDR3 length is 15 residues. CDR1 and CDR2 from the germline V gene are KGHDR and SFDVKD. V was pared by 4 bases and J by 4 bases, with 13 bases between. The CDR3: CATSDPAYQGNTIYF. CDR3 bases: TGTGCCACCAGTGACCCAGCCTATCAGGGAAACACCATATATTTT.

The CDR3 spells CASSIPNPSATNYGYTF. The CDR3, as DNA: TGTGCCAGTAGTATCCCCAACCCGAGCGCAACTAACTATGGCTACACCTTC. This chain joins TRBV19 and TRBJ1-2; no clear D gene. V lost 3 bases and J lost 0, with 17 bases in between. The CDR3 runs 17 residues. Germline CDR1 is LNHDA and CDR2 is SQIVND (reference sequence).

The CDR3 coding sequence is TGTGCCAGCAGCCAATCCGGGGCAGATACGCAGTATTTT. This translates into CASSQSGADTQYF. This chain links TRBV14 with TRBJ2-3; weak D call: TRBD2 (5 bases). V lost 2 bases to trimming and J lost 4 bases, with 7 bases between them. Per the germline V gene, CDR1 is SGHDN and CDR2 is FVKESK. The length of the CDR3 is 13 residues.

J is TRBJ1-1 and V is TRBV6-5, with no clear D. Germline V gives CDR1 MNHEY, CDR2 SVGAGI. Trimming cost V 5 bases and J 2 bases, with 9 bases left between them. The CDR3 length is 13 residues. CDR3 nucleotides: TGTGCCAGCAGTACTACTAAAAACACTGAAGCTTTCTTT. It translates to CASSTTKNTEAFF.

The genes are TRBV3-1 (or the pseudogene TRBV3-2) and TRBJ1-1; no clear D. The V and J ends lost 5 bases and 6 bases respectively, with 13 bases between them. Germline assignment: CDR1 LGHDT and CDR2 YNNKEL (reference sequence). The CDR3 length is 13 residues. Here the CDR3 DNA reads TGTGCCAGCAGCTTTAATTCGGCCGCTGAAGCTTTCTTT. It yields the protein CASSFNSAAEAFF.

This chain links TRBV7-2 with TRBJ2-7; 7 bases are shared with TRBD2. The V gene's germline CDR1 is SGHTA and CDR2 FQGNSA. The length of the CDR3 is 15 residues. V was pared by 2 bases and J by 0 bases, with 4 bases of the junction left unmatched. CDR3 region: CASSLIPGGSYEQYF. In nucleotides, the CDR3 is TGTGCCAGCAGCTTAATTCCGGGGGGCTCCTACGAGCAGTACTTC.

The chain recombines TRBV28 with TRBJ1-1; D is ambiguous. In germline, CDR1 is MDHEN, CDR2 SYDVKM. Trimming stripped 2 bases from V and 11 bases from J, with 9 bases between. This CDR3 region has 11 residues. Here the CDR3 DNA reads TGTGCCAGCAGTTTAGGTTTAGGGGCTTTCTTT. Translated, it gives CASSLGLGAFF.

The V call is TRBV2, the J call TRBJ2-7, with 11 bases aligning to TRBD2. Germline V lookup: CDR1 SNHLY, CDR2 FYNNEI. The J segment lost 5 bases and the V segment lost 6 bases, leaving 6 bases of the junction unmatched. The CDR3 extends over 14 amino acids. This CDR3 reads CASSLSGGAHEQYF. The DNA of the CDR3 is TGTGCCAGCAGCCTTAGCGGGGGGGCCCACGAGCAGTACTTC.

Remarks on this clone: The same CDR3 also results from other DNA sequences found in this sample. This chain links TRBV19 with TRBJ1-6; no clear D. Germline CDR1 reads LNHDA; CDR2 reads SQIVND (reference sequence). The germline V and J ends were trimmed by 7 bases and 0 bases, with 7 bases remaining between them. The CDR3 sequence is 14 residues long. CDR3 in amino acids: CASTFSSYNSPLHF. CDR3 in DNA: TGTGCCAGTACGTTCAGCTCCTATAATTCACCCCTCCACTTT.

The V gene is TRBV19, the J gene TRBJ1-1; D remains unclear. Germline V lookup: CDR1 LNHDA, CDR2 SQIVND (reference sequence). V dropped 1 base and J dropped 6 bases, with 9 bases sitting between them. This CDR3 spans 13 amino acids. CDR3 protein: CASSIGQSSEAFF. The CDR3 nucleotides are TGTGCCAGTAGTATAGGGCAGAGCTCTGAAGCTTTCTTT.

The count of this clone is one. The chain has TRBV30 and TRBJ2-1, with a tentative D call TRBD1 (5 bases). V was cut by 6 bases and J by 4 bases, with 10 bases left in between. Per germline, CDR1 GTSNPN and CDR2 SVGIG (reference sequence). The CDR3 sequence is 12 residues long. The CDR3: CACWGLYNEQFF. The CDR3 DNA reads TGTGCCTGCTGGGGCCTTTACAATGAGCAGTTCTTC.

This clone was counted a single time. This rearrangement joins TRBV5-1 to TRBJ2-3; 9 bases are shared with TRBD2. Germline values: CDR1 SGHRS, CDR2 YFSETQ. Trimming took 4 bases from V and 1 from J; bases not matched to a gene: 7. The CDR3 spans 16 residues. This CDR3 reads CASSPAIAGGTDTQYF. The CDR3 nucleotides read TGCGCCAGCAGCCCGGCAATAGCGGGGGGCACAGATACGCAGTATTTT.

Comment on this clone: Other DNA sequences in this sample translate to the same CDR3. This rearrangement joins TRBV2 to TRBJ2-5; no reliable D call. In germline, CDR1 is SNHLY, CDR2 FYNNEI. V lost 2 bases to trimming and J lost 4 bases, with 8 bases between them. The CDR3 length is 13 residues. This CDR3 is CASSETVGETQYF. CDR3 nucleotides: TGTGCCAGCAGTGAAACAGTCGGAGAGACCCAGTACTTC.

This chain connects TRBV10-3 to TRBJ1-6; D call uncertain. Germline assignment: CDR1 ENHRY and CDR2 SYGVKD. Deletions cut 6 bases from V and 7 bases from J, with 13 bases between. The CDR3 runs to 14 residues. The CDR3 here is CAISTAGNNSPLHF. The CDR3 DNA reads as TGTGCCATCAGCACCGCCGGGAACAATTCACCCCTCCACTTT.

The genes are TRBV6-6 and TRBJ1-3; D uncertain. Germline lookup yields CDR1 MNHNY and CDR2 SVGAGI (reference sequence). V was trimmed by 2 bases and J by 8 bases, leaving 10 bases between them. This CDR3 is 13 amino acids long. The CDR3 loop reads CASSYRVIDTIYF. The CDR3 nucleotides are TGTGCCAGCAGTTACAGGGTTATAGACACCATATATTTT.

The chain links TRBV27 to TRBJ2-3; 8 positions agree with TRBD2. Germline CDR1 reads MNHEY; CDR2 reads SMNVEV (reference sequence). V lost 2 bases to trimming and J lost 5 bases; unmatched junction nucleotides: 6. The CDR3 spans 15 residues. The DNA of the CDR3 is TGTGCCAGCAGTTTAGCGGGGGGCGGGGTAGATACGCAGTATTTT. Its protein product is CASSLAGGGVDTQYF.

This chain links TRBV28 with TRBJ1-5, with no clear D. The germline CDR1 and CDR2 sequences are MDHEN and SYDVKM. V shed 6 bases and J shed 3 bases, with 15 bases lying between them. This CDR3 has 15 residues. The CDR3 DNA reads as TGTGCCAGCAGACCCCCGGACGGAAACAATCAGCCCCAGCATTTT. Its protein is CASRPPDGNNQPQHF.

This chain connects TRBV19 to TRBJ1-5; perhaps TRBD1 as D (6 bases). The length of the CDR3 is 14 residues. Germline CDR1 reads LNHDA; CDR2 reads SQIVND (reference sequence). Trimming pared 3 bases from V and 4 bases from J, leaving 10 bases between. The chain's CDR3 is CASSIGQGNQPQHF. The DNA for the CDR3 is TGTGCCAGTAGTATTGGGCAGGGGAATCAGCCCCAGCATTTT.